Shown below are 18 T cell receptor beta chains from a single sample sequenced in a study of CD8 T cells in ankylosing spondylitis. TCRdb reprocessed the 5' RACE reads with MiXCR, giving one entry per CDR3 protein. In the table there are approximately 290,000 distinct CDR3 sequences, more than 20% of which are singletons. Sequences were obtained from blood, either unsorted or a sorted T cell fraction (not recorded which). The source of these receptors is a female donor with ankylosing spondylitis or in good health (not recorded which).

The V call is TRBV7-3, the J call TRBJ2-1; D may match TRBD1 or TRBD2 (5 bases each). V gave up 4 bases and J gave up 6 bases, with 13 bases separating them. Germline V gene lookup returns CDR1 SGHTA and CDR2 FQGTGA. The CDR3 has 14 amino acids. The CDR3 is CASSSFRDGNEQFF. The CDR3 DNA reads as TGTGCCAGCAGCTCATTTAGGGACGGCAATGAGCAGTTCTTC.

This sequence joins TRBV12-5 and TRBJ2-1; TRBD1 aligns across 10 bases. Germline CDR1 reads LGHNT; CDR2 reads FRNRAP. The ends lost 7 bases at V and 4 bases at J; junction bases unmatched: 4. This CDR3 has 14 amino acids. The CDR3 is CASVPGQGYNEQFF. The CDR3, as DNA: TGTGCTAGTGTTCCGGGACAGGGGTACAATGAGCAGTTCTTC.

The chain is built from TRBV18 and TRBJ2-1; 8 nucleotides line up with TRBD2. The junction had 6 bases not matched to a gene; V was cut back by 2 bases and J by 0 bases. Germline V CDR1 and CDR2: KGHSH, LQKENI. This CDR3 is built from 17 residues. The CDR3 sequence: CASSPTPGTSSYNEQFF. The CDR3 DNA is TGTGCCAGCTCACCAACCCCCGGGACTAGCTCCTACAATGAGCAGTTCTTC.

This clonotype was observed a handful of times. This chain's CDR3 is CASSLGTVNNEQFF. For the CDR3, the DNA is TGTGCCAGCAGTTTAGGGACAGTAAACAATGAGCAGTTCTTC. V usage is TRBV12-3 or TRBV12-4 and J usage is TRBJ2-1, with D tentatively TRBD1 (6 bases). CDR3 length: 14 amino acids. Deletions cut 1 base from V and 5 bases from J, with 9 bases between.

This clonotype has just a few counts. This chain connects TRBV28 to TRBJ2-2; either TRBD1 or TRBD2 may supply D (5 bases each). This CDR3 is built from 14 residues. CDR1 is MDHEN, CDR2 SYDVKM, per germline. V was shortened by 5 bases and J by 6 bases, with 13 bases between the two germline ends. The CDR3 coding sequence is TGTGCCAGCAGTCCCGGGACCCGTCCCGGGGAGCTGTTTTTT. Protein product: CASSPGTRPGELFF.

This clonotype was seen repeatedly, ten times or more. This CDR3 reads CASSLGLRNTEAFF. The CDR3 region has the DNA TGTGCCAGCAGTTTGGGACTTAGGAACACTGAAGCTTTCTTT. The chain uses TRBV6-5 and TRBJ1-1, with a tentative D call TRBD1 (5 bases). The germline CDR1 and CDR2 sequences are MNHEY and SVGAGI. This CDR3 region has 14 residues. V was pared by 4 bases and J by 1 base, with 10 bases between.

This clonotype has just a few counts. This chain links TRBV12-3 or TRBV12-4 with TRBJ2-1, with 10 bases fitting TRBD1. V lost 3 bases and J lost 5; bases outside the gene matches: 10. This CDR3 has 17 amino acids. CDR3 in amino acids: CASSFRTGGHRDNEQFF. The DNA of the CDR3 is TGTGCCAGCAGTTTTAGGACAGGGGGACACAGGGACAATGAGCAGTTCTTC.

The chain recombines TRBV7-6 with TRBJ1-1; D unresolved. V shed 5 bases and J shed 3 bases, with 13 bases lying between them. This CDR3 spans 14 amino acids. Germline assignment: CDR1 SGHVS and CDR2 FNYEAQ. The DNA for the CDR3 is TGTGCCAGCAGCCTCAAAGGTGGGGACACTGAAGCTTTCTTT. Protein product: CASSLKGGDTEAFF. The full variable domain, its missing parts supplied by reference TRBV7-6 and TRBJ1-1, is GAGVSQSPRYKVTKRGQDVALRCDPISGHVSLYWYRQALGQGPEFLTYFNYEAQQDKSGLPNDRFSAERPEGSISTLTIQRTEQRDSAMYRCASSLKGGDTEAFFGQGTRLTVV.

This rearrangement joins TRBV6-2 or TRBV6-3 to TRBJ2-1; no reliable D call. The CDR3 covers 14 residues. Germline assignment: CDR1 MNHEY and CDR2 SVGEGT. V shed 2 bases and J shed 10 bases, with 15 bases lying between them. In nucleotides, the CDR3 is TGTGCCAGCAGTTACGTATGGGGTACCGCGGAGCAGTTCTTC. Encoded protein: CASSYVWGTAEQFF.

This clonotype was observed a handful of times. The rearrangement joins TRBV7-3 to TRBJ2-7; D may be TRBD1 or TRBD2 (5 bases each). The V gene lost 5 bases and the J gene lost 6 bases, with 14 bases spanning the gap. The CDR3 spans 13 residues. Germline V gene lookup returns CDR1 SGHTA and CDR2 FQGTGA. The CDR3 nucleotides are TGTGCCAGCAGCCCTAGCCAGGGAACCGAGCAGTACTTC. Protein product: CASSPSQGTEQYF.

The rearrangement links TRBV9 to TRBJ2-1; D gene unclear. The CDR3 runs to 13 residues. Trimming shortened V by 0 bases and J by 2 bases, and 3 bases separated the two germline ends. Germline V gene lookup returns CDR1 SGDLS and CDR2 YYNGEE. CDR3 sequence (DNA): TGTGCCAGCAGCGTAGACCCCTACAATGAGCAGTTCTTC. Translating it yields CASSVDPYNEQFF. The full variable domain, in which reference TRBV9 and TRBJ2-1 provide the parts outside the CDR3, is DSGVTQTPKHLITATGQRVTLRCSPRSGDLSVYWYQQSLDQGLQFLIQYYNGEERAKGNILERFSAQQFPDLHSELNLSSLELGDSALYFCASSVDPYNEQFFGPGTRLTVL.

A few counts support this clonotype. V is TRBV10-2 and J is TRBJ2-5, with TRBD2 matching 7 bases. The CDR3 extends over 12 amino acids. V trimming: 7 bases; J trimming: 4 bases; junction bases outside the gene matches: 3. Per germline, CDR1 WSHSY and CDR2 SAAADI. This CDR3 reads CASKREPETQYF. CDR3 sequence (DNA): TGCGCCAGCAAGCGGGAACCAGAGACCCAGTACTTC.

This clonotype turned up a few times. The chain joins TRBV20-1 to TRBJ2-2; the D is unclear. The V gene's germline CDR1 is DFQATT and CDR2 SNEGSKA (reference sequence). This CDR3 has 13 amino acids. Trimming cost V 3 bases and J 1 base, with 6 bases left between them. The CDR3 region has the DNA TGCAGTGCTAGGACGGGGAACACCGGGGAGCTGTTTTTT. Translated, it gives CSARTGNTGELFF.

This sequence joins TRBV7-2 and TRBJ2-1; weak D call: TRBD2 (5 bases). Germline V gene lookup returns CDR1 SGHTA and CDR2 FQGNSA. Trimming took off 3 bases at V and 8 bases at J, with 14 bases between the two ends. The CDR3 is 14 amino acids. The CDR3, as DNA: TGTGCCAGCAGCTTTGGAGTTAGCGCCGATGAGCAGTTCTTC. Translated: CASSFGVSADEQFF.

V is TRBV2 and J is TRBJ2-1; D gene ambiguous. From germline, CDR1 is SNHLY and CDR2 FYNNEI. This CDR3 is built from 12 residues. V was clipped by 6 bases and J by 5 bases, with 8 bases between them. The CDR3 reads CASRSADNEQFF. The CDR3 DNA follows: TGTGCCAGCAGGTCGGCAGACAATGAGCAGTTCTTC.

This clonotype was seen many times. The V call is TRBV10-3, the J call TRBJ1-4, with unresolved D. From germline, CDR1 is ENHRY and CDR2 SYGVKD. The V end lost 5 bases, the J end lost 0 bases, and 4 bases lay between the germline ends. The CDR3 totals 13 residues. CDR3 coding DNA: TGTGCCATCAGTCCTGCAACTAATGAAAAACTGTTTTTT. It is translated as CAISPATNEKLFF.

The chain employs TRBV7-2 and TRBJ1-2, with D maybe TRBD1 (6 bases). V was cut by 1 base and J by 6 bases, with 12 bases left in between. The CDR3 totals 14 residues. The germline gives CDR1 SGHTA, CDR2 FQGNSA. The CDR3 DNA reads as TGTGCCAGCAGCTTAGGGGTAGGGGGGGATGGCTACACCTTC. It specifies CASSLGVGGDGYTF.

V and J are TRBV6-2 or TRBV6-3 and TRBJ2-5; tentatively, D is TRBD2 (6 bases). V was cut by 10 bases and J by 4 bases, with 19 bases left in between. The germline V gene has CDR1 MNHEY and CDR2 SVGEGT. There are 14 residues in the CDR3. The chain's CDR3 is CAISGRRRGETQYF. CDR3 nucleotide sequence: TGTGCCATCTCTGGAAGGAGGAGGGGAGAGACCCAGTACTTC.